This T cell receptor beta chain came from a study of human T cells and chemical hapten exposure. Study-wide findings and caveats: Versus controls, significantly more large CDR3 similarity clusters arose from expanded TCRs.

This clonotype was detected many times. As yet, its antigen is unknown. Time point meaning: patch test 1, 2 weeks after DPC sensitization. This sample's treatment: therapeutic diphenylcyclopropenone sensitization with weekly scalp DPC. CDR1 and CDR2 (germline): DFQATT, SNEGSKA (reference sequence). The CDR3 has 14 residues. Trimming removed 3 bases from V and 0 bases from J, with 8 bases in between. TCRdb analysed the RACE reads with MiXCR anew, one entry per CDR3 protein. The table has some 400,000 distinct CDR3 sequences, nearly 5% seen once. The sample here was whole blood, taken in connection with sensitization to the hapten diphenylcyclopropenone (DPC). The chain has TRBV20-1 and TRBJ1-4; D gene unclear. This TCR derives from a woman aged 45-59 years with alopecia areata. Some clones in this sample may be carry-over from other donors' samples. CDR3 region: CSARDVATNEKLFF. The CDR3 coding sequence is TGCAGTGCTAGGGACGTAGCAACTAATGAAAAACTGTTTTTT.